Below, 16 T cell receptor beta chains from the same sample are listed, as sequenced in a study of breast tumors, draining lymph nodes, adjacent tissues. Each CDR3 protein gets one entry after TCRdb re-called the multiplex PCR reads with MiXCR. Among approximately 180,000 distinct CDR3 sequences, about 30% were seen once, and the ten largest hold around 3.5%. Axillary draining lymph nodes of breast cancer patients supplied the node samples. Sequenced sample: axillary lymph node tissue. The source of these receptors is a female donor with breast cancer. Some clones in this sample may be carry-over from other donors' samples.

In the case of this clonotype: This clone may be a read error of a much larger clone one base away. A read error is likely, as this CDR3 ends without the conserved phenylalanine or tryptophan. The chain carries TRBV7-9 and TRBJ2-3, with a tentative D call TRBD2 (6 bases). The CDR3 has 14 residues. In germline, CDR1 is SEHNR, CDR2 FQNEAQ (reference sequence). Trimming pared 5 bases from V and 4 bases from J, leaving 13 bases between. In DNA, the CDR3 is TGTGCCAGCAGCCCTAGCGACGGCCCAGATACGCAGTATCTT. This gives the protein CASSPSDGPDTQYL.

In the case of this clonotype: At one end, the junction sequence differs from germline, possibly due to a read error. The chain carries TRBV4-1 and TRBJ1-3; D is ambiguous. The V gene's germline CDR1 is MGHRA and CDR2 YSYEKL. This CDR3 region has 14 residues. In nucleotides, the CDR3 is TGCGTCAGCGGCCAGCGGACCGAAGGAAACACCATATATTTT. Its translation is CVSGQRTEGNTIYF.

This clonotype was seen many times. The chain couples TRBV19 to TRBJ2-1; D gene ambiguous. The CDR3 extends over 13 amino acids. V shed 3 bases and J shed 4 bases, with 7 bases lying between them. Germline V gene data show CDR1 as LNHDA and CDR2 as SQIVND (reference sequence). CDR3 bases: TGTGCCAGTAGTATCCGGGCATACAATGAGCAGTTCTTC. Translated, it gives CASSIRAYNEQFF.

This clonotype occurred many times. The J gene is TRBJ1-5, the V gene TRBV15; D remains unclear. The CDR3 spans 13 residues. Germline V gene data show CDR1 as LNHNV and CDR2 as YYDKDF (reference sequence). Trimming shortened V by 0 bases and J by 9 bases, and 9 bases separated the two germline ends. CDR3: CATSRDRGRPQHF. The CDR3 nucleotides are TGTGCCACCAGCAGAGATCGCGGCCGGCCCCAGCATTTT.

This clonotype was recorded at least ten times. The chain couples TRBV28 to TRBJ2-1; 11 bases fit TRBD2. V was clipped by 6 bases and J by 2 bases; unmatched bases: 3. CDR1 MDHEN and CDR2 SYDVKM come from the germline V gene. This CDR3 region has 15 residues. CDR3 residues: CASRYSGGAYNEQFF. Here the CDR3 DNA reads TGTGCCAGCAGGTATAGCGGGGGGGCCTACAATGAGCAGTTCTTC.

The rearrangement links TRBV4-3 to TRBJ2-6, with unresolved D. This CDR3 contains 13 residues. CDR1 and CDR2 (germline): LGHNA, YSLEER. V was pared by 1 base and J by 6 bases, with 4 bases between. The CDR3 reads CASSQGAANVLTF. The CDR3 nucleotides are TGCGCCAGCAGCCAAGGGGCGGCCAACGTCCTGACTTTC.

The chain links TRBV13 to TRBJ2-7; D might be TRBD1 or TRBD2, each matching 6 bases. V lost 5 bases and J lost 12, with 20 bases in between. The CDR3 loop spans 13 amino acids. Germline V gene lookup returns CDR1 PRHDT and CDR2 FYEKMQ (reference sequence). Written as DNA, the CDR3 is TGTGCCAGCAGCAGCCGGGGGCGCGGACCTTGGTACTTC. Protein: CASSSRGRGPWYF.

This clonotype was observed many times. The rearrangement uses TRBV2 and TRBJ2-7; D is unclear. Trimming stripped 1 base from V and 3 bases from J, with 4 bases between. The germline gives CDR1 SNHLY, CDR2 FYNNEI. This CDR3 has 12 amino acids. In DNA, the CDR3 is TGTGCCAGCAGTGAAGGGGGCTACGAGCAGTACTTC. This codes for CASSEGGYEQYF.

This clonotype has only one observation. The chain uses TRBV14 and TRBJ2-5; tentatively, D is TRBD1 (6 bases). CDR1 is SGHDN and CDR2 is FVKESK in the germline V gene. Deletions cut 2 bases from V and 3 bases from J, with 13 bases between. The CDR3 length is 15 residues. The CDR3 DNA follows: TGTGCCAGCAGCCAAAGTCTGACAGGTAAAGAGACCCAGTACTTC. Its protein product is CASSQSLTGKETQYF.

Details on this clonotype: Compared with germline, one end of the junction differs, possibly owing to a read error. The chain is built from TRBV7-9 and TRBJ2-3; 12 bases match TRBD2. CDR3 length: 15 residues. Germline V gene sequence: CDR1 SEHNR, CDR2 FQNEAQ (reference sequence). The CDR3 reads CASSLGLAGLGTQYF. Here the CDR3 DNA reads TGCGCCAGCAGCTTGGGACTAGCGGGCCTGGGGACGCAGTATTTT.

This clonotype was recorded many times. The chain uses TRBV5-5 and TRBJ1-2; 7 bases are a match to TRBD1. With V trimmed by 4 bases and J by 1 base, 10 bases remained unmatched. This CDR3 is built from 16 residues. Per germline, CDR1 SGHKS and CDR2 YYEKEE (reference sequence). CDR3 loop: CASSRDRASINYGYTF. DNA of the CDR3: TGTGCCAGCAGCCGCGACAGGGCCTCAATTAACTATGGCTACACCTTC.

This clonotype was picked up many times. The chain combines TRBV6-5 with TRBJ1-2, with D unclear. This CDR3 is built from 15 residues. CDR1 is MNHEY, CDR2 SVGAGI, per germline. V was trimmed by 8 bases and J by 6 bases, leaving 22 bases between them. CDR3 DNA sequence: TGTGCCAGCCTCCGTCTATCGTCGTCAGGCGATGGCTACACCTTC. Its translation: CASLRLSSSGDGYTF.

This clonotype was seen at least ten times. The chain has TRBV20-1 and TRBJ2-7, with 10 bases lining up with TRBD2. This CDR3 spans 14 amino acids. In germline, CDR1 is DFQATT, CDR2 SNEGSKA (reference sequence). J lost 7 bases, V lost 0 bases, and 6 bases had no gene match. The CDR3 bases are TGCAGTGCTAGAGATCTAGCGGGGGTGAGAGAGCAGTACTTC. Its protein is CSARDLAGVREQYF.

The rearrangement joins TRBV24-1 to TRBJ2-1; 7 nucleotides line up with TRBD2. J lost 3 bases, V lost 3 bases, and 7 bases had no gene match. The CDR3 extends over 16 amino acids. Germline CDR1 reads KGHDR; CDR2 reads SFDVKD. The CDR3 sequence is CATSDPAREHYNEQFF. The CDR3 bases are TGTGCCACCAGTGATCCTGCGCGGGAGCACTACAATGAGCAGTTCTTC.

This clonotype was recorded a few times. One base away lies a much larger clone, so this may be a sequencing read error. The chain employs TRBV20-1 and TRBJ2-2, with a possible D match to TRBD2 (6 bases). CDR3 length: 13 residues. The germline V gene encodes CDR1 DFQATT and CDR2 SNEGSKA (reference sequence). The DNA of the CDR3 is TGCAGTGCTGCTAGCGTTAGAGCCGGGGCGCTGTTTTTT. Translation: CSAASVRAGALFF.

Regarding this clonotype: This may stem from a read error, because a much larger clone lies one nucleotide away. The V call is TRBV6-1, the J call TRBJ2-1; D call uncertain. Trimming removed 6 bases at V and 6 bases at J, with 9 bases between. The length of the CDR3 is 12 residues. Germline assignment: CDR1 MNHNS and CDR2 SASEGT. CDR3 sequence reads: CASSQTGNEQFF. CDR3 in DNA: TGTGCCAGCAGCCAGACTGGCAATGAGCAGTTCTTC.